Sequencing of this T cell receptor beta chain was carried out in a study of T cells in Graves' hyperthyroidism and ophthalmopathy. The V and J ends lost 3 bases and 6 bases, in that order; junction bases with no gene match: 11. The CDR3 runs to 15 residues. Looked up from germline, CDR1 is MDHEN and CDR2 is SYDVKM. The PBMCs had their origin in 10 ml of fresh peripheral blood. From RNA transcripts, TCR beta CDR3 regions were amplified. First-round RT-PCR targeting the TCR CDR3 was performed with the HTBI primer set. Using its own MiXCR run on the multiplex PCR reads, TCRdb lists one record per CDR3 protein. Of hundreds of thousands of distinct CDR3 sequences in the sample, about 14% were seen once.

The sample comprised blood. The J gene is TRBJ2-7, the V gene TRBV28, with TRBD1 matching 7 bases. The receptor's source is a woman in her 50s with Graves' ophthalmopathy. The CDR3 sequence: CASSFVGDSKLEQYF. The CDR3 region has the DNA TGTGCCAGCAGTTTTGTAGGGGACAGCAAGCTCGAGCAGTACTTC. Drawing the rest from reference TRBV28 and TRBJ2-7, the complete variable domain is DVKVTQSSRYLVKRTGEKVFLECVQDMDHENMFWYRQDPGLGLRLIYFSYDVKMKEKGDIPEGYSVSREKKERFSLILESASTNQTSMYLCASSFVGDSKLEQYFGPGTRLTVT.